This TCR beta chain emerged from a study of T cell responses to AZD1222 COVID-19 vaccine. Whether given at about 4 or about 12 weeks, second doses were pooled. The germline gives CDR1 SEHNR, CDR2 FQNEAQ (reference sequence). The V gene lost 5 bases and the J gene lost 0 bases, with 8 bases spanning the gap. This CDR3 has 14 amino acids. In regard to this clone: The target antigen is unknown.

Overall study results and limits: Baseline serology detected seropositivity in only a handful of AZD1222 recipients. There were mostly white British donors and more females than males, and clonal diversity was possibly underestimated.

Here immunoSEQ multiplex PCR was the method, and the copy in TCRdb shows in-frame clones only, minus some. The sample lists about 150,000 clones, roughly nine tenths occurring once. The sample consisted of peripheral blood, taken 28 days after the second AZD1222 dose. The TCR sequence derives from an adult who received the AZD1222 COVID-19 vaccine. The chain recombines TRBV7-9 with TRBJ1-5; a possible D gene is TRBD1 (6 bases). CDR3 DNA: TGTGCCAGCAGCCCCAGGGGTAGCAATCAGCCCCAGCATTTT. Its protein product is CASSPRGSNQPQHF.